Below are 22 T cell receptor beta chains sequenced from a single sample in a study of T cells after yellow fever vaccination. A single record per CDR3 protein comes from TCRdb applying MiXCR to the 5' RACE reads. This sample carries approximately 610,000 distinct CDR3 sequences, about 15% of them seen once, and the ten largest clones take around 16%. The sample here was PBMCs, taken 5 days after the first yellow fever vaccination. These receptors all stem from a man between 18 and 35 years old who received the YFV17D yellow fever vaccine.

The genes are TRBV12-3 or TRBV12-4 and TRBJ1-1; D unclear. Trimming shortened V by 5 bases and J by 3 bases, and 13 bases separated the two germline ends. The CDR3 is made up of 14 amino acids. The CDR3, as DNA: TGTGCCAGCAGTACTTTCCCCGGGTACACTGAAGCTTTCTTT. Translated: CASSTFPGYTEAFF.

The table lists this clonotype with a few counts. The CDR3 bases are TGTGCCAGCAGCTTGGCGACAGGGCTTAACTATGGCTACACCTTC. It is translated as CASSLATGLNYGYTF. The V call is TRBV5-6, the J call TRBJ1-2; 7 nucleotides line up with TRBD1. CDR3 length: 15 amino acids. CDR1 and CDR2 (germline): SGHDT, YYEEEE. The J segment lost 1 base and the V segment lost 0 bases, leaving 3 bases of the junction unmatched.

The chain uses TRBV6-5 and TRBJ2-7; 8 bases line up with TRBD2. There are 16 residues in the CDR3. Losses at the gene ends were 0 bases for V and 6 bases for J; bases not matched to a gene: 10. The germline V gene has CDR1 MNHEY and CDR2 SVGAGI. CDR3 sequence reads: CASSYSRGLALGEQYF. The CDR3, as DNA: TGTGCCAGCAGTTACTCCCGTGGACTAGCTCTAGGCGAGCAGTACTTC.

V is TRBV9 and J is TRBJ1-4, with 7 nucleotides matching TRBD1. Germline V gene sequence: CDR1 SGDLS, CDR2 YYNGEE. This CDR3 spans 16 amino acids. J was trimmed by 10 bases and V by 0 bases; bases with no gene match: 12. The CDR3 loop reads CASSVEGGQKEGKLFF. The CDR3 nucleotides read TGTGCCAGCAGCGTAGAGGGGGGACAGAAAGAGGGAAAACTGTTTTTT.

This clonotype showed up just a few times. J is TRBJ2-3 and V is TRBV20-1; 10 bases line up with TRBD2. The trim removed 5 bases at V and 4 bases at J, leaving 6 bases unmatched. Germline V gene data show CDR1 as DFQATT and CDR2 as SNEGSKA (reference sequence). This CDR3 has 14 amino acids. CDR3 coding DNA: TGCAGTGCTGCCCGGAGCGGGGGGGCAGATACGCAGTATTTT. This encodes CSAARSGGADTQYF.

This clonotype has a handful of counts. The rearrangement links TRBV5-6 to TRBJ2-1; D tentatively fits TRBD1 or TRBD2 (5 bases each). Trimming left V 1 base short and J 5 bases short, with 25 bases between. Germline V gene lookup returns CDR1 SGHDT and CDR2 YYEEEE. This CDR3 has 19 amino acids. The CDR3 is CASSLRGNLGRVVDNEQFF. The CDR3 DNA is TGTGCCAGCAGCTTGCGAGGAAACTTGGGGCGGGTTGTGGACAATGAGCAGTTCTTC.

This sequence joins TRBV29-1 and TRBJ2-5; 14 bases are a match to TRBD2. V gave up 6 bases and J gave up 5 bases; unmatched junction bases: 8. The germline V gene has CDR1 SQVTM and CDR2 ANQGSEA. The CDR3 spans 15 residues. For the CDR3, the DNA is TGCAGCGTCGGTGGCAGGACTAGCGGGGGGGAGACCCAGTACTTC. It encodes CSVGGRTSGGETQYF.

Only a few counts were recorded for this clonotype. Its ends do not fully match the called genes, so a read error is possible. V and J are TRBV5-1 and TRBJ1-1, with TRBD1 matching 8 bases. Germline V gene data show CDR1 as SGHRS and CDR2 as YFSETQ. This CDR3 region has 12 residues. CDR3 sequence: CASRQQGDEVFF. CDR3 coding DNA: TGCGCCAGCAGGCAACAGGGGGATGAAGTTTTCTTT.

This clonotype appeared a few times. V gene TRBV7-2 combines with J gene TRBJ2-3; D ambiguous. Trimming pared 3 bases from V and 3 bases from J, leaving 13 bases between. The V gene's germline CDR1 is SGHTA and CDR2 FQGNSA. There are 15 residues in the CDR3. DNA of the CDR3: TGTGCCAGCAGCTTCGACTGGGGTGGGACAGATACGCAGTATTTT. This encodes CASSFDWGGTDTQYF.

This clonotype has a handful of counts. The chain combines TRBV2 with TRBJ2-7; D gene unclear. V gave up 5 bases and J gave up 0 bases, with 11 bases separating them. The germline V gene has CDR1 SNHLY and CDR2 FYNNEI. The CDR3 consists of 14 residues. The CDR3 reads CASSFFGYSYEQYF. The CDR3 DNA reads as TGTGCCAGCAGTTTTTTCGGTTACTCCTACGAGCAGTACTTC. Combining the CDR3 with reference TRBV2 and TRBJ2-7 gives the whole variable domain EPEVTQTPSHQVTQMGQEVILRCVPISNHLYFYWYRQILGQKVEFLVSFYNNEISEKSEIFDDQFSVERPDGSNFTLKIRSTKLEDSAMYFCASSFFGYSYEQYFGPGTRLTVT.

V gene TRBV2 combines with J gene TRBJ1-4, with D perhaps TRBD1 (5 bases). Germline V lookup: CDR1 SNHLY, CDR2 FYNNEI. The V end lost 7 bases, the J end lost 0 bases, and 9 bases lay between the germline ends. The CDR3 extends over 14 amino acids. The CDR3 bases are TGTGCCAGCACCATGACAGCAACTAATGAAAAACTGTTTTTT. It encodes CASTMTATNEKLFF.

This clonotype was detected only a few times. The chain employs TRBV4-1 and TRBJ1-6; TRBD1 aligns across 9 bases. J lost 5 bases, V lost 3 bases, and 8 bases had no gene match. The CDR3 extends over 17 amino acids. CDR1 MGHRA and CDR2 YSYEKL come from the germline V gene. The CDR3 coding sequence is TGCGCCAGCAGCCAGAGGGACAGGGTGCGGGATAATTCACCCCTCCACTTT. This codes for CASSQRDRVRDNSPLHF.

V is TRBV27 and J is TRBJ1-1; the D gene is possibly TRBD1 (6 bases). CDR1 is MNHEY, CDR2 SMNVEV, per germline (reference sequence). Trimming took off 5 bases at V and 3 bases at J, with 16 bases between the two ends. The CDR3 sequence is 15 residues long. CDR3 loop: CASSRGGRGDTEAFF. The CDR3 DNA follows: TGTGCCAGCAGTCGAGGGGGACGGGGGGACACTGAAGCTTTCTTT.

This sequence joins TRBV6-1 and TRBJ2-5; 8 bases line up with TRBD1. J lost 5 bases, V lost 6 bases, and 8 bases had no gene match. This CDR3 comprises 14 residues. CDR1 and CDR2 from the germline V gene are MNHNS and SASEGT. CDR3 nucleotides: TGTGCCAGCAGCCTACAGGGGGGCAGTGAGACCCAGTACTTC. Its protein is CASSLQGGSETQYF.

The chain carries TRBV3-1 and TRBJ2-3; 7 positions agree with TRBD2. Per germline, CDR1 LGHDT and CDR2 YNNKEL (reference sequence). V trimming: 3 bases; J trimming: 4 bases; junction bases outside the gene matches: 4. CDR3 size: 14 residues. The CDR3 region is CASSQSAGADTQYF. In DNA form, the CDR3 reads TGTGCCAGCAGCCAGTCTGCGGGGGCAGATACGCAGTATTTT.

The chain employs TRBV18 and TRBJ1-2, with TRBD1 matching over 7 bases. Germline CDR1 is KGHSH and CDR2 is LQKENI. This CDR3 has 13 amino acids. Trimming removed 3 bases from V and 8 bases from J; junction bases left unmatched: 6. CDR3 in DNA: TGTGCCAGCTCACCGACAGGGTACAAAGGCTACACCTTC. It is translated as CASSPTGYKGYTF.

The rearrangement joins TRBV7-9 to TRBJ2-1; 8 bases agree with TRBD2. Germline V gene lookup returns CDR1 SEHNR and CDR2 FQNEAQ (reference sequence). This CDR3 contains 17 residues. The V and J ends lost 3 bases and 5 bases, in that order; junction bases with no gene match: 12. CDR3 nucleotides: TGTGCCAGCAGCTTCCCAAGGCGGGGGGCCCCGAACAATGAGCAGTTCTTC. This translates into CASSFPRRGAPNNEQFF.

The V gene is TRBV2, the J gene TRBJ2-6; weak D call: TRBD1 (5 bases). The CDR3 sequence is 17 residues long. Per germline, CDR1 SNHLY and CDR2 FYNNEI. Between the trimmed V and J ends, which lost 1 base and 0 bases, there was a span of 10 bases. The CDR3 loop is CASSEGTFYSGANVLTF. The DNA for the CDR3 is TGTGCCAGCAGTGAAGGGACATTTTACTCTGGGGCCAACGTCCTGACTTTC.

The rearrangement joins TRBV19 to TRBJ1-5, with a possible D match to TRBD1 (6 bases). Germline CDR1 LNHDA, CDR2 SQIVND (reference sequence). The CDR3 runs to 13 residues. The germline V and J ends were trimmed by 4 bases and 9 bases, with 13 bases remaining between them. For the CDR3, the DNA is TGTGCCAGTAGTACGGGGACATTCATGCCCCAGCATTTT. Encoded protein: CASSTGTFMPQHF.

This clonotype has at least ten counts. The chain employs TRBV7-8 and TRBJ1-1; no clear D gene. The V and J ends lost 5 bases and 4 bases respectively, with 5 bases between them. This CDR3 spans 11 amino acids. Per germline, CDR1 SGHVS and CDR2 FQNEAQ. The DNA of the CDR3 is TGTGCCAGCAGCATATCCACTGAAGCTTTCTTT. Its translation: CASSISTEAFF.

The CDR3 spells CAWARLSGGANEQFF. DNA of the CDR3: TGTGCCTGGGCCCGCCTAAGCGGGGGGGCAAATGAGCAGTTCTTC. V and J are TRBV30 and TRBJ2-1, with 10 bases identical to TRBD2. The CDR3 is made up of 15 amino acids. Germline V gene lookup returns CDR1 GTSNPN and CDR2 SVGIG (reference sequence). V was clipped by 5 bases and J by 7 bases; unmatched bases: 11. Full variable domain (outside the CDR3, taken from reference TRBV30 and TRBJ2-1): SQTIHQWPATLVQPVGSPLSLECTVEGTSNPNLYWYRQAAGRGLQLLFYSVGIGQISSEVPQNLSASRPQDRQFILSSKKLLLSDSGFYLCAWARLSGGANEQFFGPGTRLTVL.

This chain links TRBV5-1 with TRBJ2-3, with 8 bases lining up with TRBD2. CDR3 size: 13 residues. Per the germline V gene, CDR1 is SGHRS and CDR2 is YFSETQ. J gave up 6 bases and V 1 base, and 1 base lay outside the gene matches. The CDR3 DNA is TGCGCCAGCAGCTTGATAGCGGGGGATACGCAGTATTTT. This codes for CASSLIAGDTQYF.